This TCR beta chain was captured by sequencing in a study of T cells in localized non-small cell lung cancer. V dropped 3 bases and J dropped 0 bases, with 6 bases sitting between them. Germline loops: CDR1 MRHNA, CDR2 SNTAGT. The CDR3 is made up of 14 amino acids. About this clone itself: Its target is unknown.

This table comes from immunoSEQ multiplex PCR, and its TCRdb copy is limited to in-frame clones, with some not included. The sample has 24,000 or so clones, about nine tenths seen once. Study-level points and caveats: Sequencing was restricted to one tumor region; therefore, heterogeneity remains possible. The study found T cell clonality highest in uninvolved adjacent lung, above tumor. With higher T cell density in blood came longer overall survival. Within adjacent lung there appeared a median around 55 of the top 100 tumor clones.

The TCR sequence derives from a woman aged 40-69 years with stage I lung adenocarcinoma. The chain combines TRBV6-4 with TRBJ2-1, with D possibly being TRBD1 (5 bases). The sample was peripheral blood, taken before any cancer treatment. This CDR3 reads CASSEDSSYNEQFF. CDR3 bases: TGTGCCAGCAGTGAAGACAGCTCCTACAATGAGCAGTTCTTC.